These 27 T cell receptor beta chains were all obtained from the same sample, sequenced in a study of cytomegalovirus exposure and HLA in healthy donors. The PCR employed 60 Vbeta primers together with 13 Jbeta primers. Libraries were prepared by immunoSEQ multiplex PCR; TCRdb keeps only in-frame clonotypes and omits some of them. The sample has about 50,000 clones; roughly four fifths are singletons. The sequenced material came from PBMCs. These TCRs come from a woman aged 40 to 49 in good health and CMV-seropositive.

The V and J genes are TRBV11-2 and TRBJ1-1, with 11 nucleotides matching TRBD1. From germline, CDR1 is SGHAT and CDR2 FQNNGV. This CDR3 is 17 amino acids long. V dropped 0 bases and J dropped 7; count of bases not matched to a gene: 10. This CDR3 is CASSLEWDRGFTIEAFF. DNA for the CDR3: TGTGCCAGCAGCTTAGAGTGGGACAGGGGGTTTACTATTGAAGCTTTCTTT.

The chain recombines TRBV7-6 with TRBJ2-3; no clear D. Deletions cut 5 bases from V and 2 bases from J, with 8 bases between. The CDR3 has 13 residues. The germline V gene has CDR1 SGHVS and CDR2 FNYEAQ. In DNA, the CDR3 is TGTGCCAGCAGCGCCACATACACAGATACGCAGTATTTT. Residues: CASSATYTDTQYF.

This chain uses TRBV28 with TRBJ1-2, with 9 nucleotides matching TRBD1. Losses at the gene ends were 4 bases for V and 4 bases for J; bases not matched to a gene: 4. Per the germline V gene, CDR1 is MDHEN and CDR2 is SYDVKM. This CDR3 is 14 amino acids long. The CDR3 protein is CASSWDRAFYGYTF. CDR3 in DNA: TGTGCCAGCAGTTGGGACAGGGCATTCTATGGCTACACCTTC.

The table lists this clone with a few counts. The chain is built from TRBV6-6 and TRBJ1-1, with D possibly TRBD1 on 6 matching bases. Germline CDR1 MNHNY, CDR2 SVGAGI (reference sequence). The CDR3 sequence is 14 residues long. Trimming shortened V by 5 bases and J by 3 bases, and 13 bases separated the two germline ends. The CDR3, as DNA: TGTGCCAGCAGTGGGGCGGGGGCGTACACTGAAGCTTTCTTT. Its protein product is CASSGAGAYTEAFF.

The chain couples TRBV5-4 to TRBJ2-3; TRBD1 is a possible D gene (5 bases). V lost 2 bases and J lost 0, with 10 bases in between. Germline V gene lookup returns CDR1 SGHNT and CDR2 YYREEE (reference sequence). This CDR3 contains 15 residues. CDR3 sequence: CASSFQGISTDTQYF. Written as DNA, the CDR3 is TGTGCCAGCAGCTTTCAGGGTATTAGCACAGATACGCAGTATTTT.

V gene TRBV6-4 combines with J gene TRBJ1-6; 9 bases are shared with TRBD1. Trimming removed 6 bases from V and 13 bases from J; junction bases left unmatched: 19. Germline CDR1 reads MRHNA; CDR2 reads SNTAGT. This CDR3 region has 17 residues. The CDR3 DNA sequence: TGTGCCAGCAGCGCCACGAGCATCCGGGACAGGGCATCGCCCCTCCACTTT. Protein sequence: CASSATSIRDRASPLHF.

This clone was counted a few times. The chain has TRBV19 and TRBJ1-5; 11 bases line up with TRBD1. Germline values: CDR1 LNHDA, CDR2 SQIVND (reference sequence). With 6 bases clipped from V and 2 bases from J, the junction kept 3 bases outside the gene matches. The CDR3 is made up of 15 amino acids. CDR3 in DNA: TGTGCCAGTAGCCCGGGACAGGGGGGCAATCAGCCCCAGCATTTT. Amino acid sequence: CASSPGQGGNQPQHF.

This chain uses TRBV10-2 with TRBJ2-3, with D perhaps TRBD2 (5 bases). The CDR3 covers 14 residues. The germline gives CDR1 WSHSY, CDR2 SAAADI. Trimming removed 4 bases from V and 8 bases from J, with 16 bases in between. This chain's CDR3 is CASSVERYFGTQYF. The DNA for the CDR3 is TGCGCCAGCAGTGTGGAGCGGTACTTTGGTACGCAGTATTTT.

The genes are TRBV19 and TRBJ2-5, with 8 bases lining up with TRBD1. Germline assignment: CDR1 LNHDA and CDR2 SQIVND (reference sequence). Germline trimming cut 6 bases from V and 5 bases from J; bases unmatched to any gene: 2. CDR3 length: 12 residues. Here the CDR3 reads CASRDRAETQYF. CDR3 nucleotides: TGTGCCAGTAGGGACAGGGCCGAGACCCAGTACTTC.

The gene calls are TRBV11-1 and TRBJ2-1, with 8 bases aligning to TRBD2. V lost 4 bases and J lost 5; bases outside the gene matches: 7. CDR3 length: 15 residues. Germline CDR1 is SGHAT and CDR2 is FQDESV (reference sequence). For the CDR3, the DNA is TGTGCCAGCAGCTCCAGCCGCGGGAGGCACAATGAGCAGTTCTTC. This sequence encodes CASSSSRGRHNEQFF.

V gene TRBV5-6 combines with J gene TRBJ1-4; tentative D call: TRBD1 (5 bases). The germline V gene has CDR1 SGHDT and CDR2 YYEEEE. Trimming cost V 4 bases and J 8 bases, with 9 bases left between them. The CDR3 runs 12 residues. CDR3 in amino acids: CASSRQKEKLFF. CDR3 nucleotides: TGTGCCAGCAGCAGACAGAAGGAAAAACTGTTTTTT.

This clone was detected only once. The chain couples TRBV4-2 to TRBJ1-6; D uncertain. V lost 1 base to trimming and J lost 9 bases, with 4 bases between them. CDR1 is LGHNA and CDR2 is YNFKEQ in the germline V gene. This CDR3 has 12 amino acids. CDR3 coding DNA: TGTGCCAGCAGCCAAGGGCCTTCACCCCTCCACTTT. Its protein product is CASSQGPSPLHF.

This sequence joins TRBV7-2 and TRBJ2-7, with 10 bases that match TRBD1. V lost 2 bases, J lost 2 bases, and 3 bases stayed unmatched. CDR1 is SGHTA, CDR2 FQGNSA, per germline. The CDR3 length is 15 residues. In nucleotides, the CDR3 is TGTGCCAGCAGCTTAAGGGGGACAGGGGCCTACGAGCAGTACTTC. Its translation: CASSLRGTGAYEQYF.

This rearrangement joins TRBV5-4 to TRBJ2-7; D might be TRBD1 (5 bases). CDR3 length: 17 residues. Germline loops: CDR1 SGHNT, CDR2 YYREEE (reference sequence). The ends were cut back, 0 bases at V and 1 base at J, with 17 bases in the middle. CDR3 in amino acids: CASSLEGRGVGSYEQYF. The CDR3, as DNA: TGTGCCAGCAGCTTGGAGGGTAGGGGCGTGGGGTCCTACGAGCAGTACTTC.

The chain joins TRBV29-1 to TRBJ1-1; 10 bases match TRBD1. J lost 11 bases, V lost 8 bases, and 8 bases had no gene match. Germline values: CDR1 SQVTM, CDR2 ANQGSEA. The CDR3 has 11 amino acids. The CDR3 DNA is TGCAGCATCAGAGAGGGACAGGGGGCTTTCTTT. As protein: CSIREGQGAFF.

This chain uses TRBV12-5 with TRBJ2-3; 11 nucleotides agree with TRBD1. CDR3 size: 13 residues. After removal of 2 bases from V and 14 bases from J, the junction contained 6 bases not matched to a gene. Germline-derived CDR1 and CDR2 are LGHNT and FRNRAP. In nucleotides, the CDR3 is TGTGCTAGTGGTTTGCAAAGGACAGGGGGCTGGTATTTT. Encoded protein: CASGLQRTGGWYF.

This clone showed up just once. V and J are TRBV7-9 and TRBJ2-3; D is unclear. The germline V and J ends were trimmed by 5 bases and 2 bases, with 17 bases remaining between them. The CDR3 runs to 16 residues. CDR1 SEHNR and CDR2 FQNEAQ come from the germline V gene (reference sequence). CDR3 loop: CASSLPPYSNTDTQYF. CDR3 bases: TGTGCCAGCAGCCTCCCCCCCTACTCAAACACAGATACGCAGTATTTT.

This sequence joins TRBV7-6 and TRBJ2-3; a weak D match, TRBD1 (6 bases). Trimming took off 9 bases at V and 6 bases at J, with 13 bases between the two ends. The CDR3 is 12 residues long. Germline V CDR1 and CDR2: SGHVS, FNYEAQ. Here the CDR3 reads CASTQRGDTQYF. The CDR3 DNA sequence: TGTGCCAGTACACAAAGGGGGGATACGCAGTATTTT.

The gene calls are TRBV5-1 and TRBJ2-5; no firm D call. This CDR3 has 17 amino acids. Trimming took 0 bases from V and 5 from J, leaving 20 bases between them. Germline-derived CDR1 and CDR2 are SGHRS and YFSETQ. The CDR3 reads CASSLVVWSEKPETQYF. In nucleotides, the CDR3 is TGCGCCAGCAGCTTGGTCGTCTGGTCCGAAAAGCCGGAGACCCAGTACTTC.

The rearrangement uses TRBV7-2 and TRBJ2-1, with D possibly matching TRBD2 (6 bases). CDR3 size: 16 residues. Germline CDR1 is SGHTA and CDR2 is FQGNSA. The V and J ends lost 4 bases and 9 bases respectively, with 22 bases between them. DNA of the CDR3: TGTGCCAGCAGCTCGGGTGGGACCGGCAGGAGGGGTGAGCAGTTCTTC. Translated, it gives CASSSGGTGRRGEQFF.

The rearrangement links TRBV4-3 to TRBJ1-1, with D possibly TRBD1 on 5 matching bases. CDR3 length: 13 residues. V dropped 0 bases and J dropped 5 bases, with 7 bases sitting between them. Per germline, CDR1 LGHNA and CDR2 YSLEER. CDR3 sequence: CASSQDGGTEAFF. As DNA, the CDR3 is TGCGCCAGCAGCCAAGACGGGGGAACTGAAGCTTTCTTT.

V and J are TRBV29-1 and TRBJ2-5, with 8 bases identical to TRBD1. CDR1 and CDR2 from the germline V gene are SQVTM and ANQGSEA. The junction had 8 bases not matched to a gene; V was cut back by 5 bases and J by 3 bases. This CDR3 has 14 residues. The chain's CDR3 is CSVRGQGPKETQYF. The DNA of the CDR3 is TGCAGCGTTAGAGGACAGGGCCCAAAAGAGACCCAGTACTTC.

This clone occurred a few times. V is TRBV6-4 and J is TRBJ2-4; tentatively, D is TRBD2 (5 bases). Per the germline V gene, CDR1 is MRHNA and CDR2 is SNTAGT. The CDR3 is 14 residues long. V lost 7 bases to trimming and J lost 7 bases, with 17 bases between them. The CDR3 DNA sequence: TGTGCCAGCACTGGCTGGCGAGGGTGGAACATTCAGTACTTC. This gives the protein CASTGWRGWNIQYF.

J is TRBJ2-2 and V is TRBV4-1, with 8 nucleotides matching TRBD2. Germline CDR1 is MGHRA and CDR2 is YSYEKL. Trimming removed 0 bases from V and 6 bases from J; junction bases left unmatched: 9. The CDR3 consists of 17 residues. CDR3 DNA sequence: TGCGCCAGCAGCCAAGATTTAACGGGGGGGCATCCCGGGGAGCTGTTTTTT. It codes for CASSQDLTGGHPGELFF.

The chain recombines TRBV10-3 with TRBJ2-1; 8 bases fit TRBD2. The CDR3 length is 15 residues. V lost 4 bases and J lost 4; bases outside the gene matches: 6. Germline V gives CDR1 ENHRY, CDR2 SYGVKD. CDR3: CAISAAGGTYNEQFF. The CDR3 region has the DNA TGTGCCATCAGTGCCGCGGGGGGCACTTACAATGAGCAGTTCTTC.

The CDR3: CASSLISGEAFF. The CDR3 DNA sequence: TGTGCCAGCAGTTTAATCTCCGGGGAAGCTTTCTTT. The chain carries TRBV28 and TRBJ1-1, with D unclear. The CDR3 consists of 12 residues. Germline V gene sequence: CDR1 MDHEN, CDR2 SYDVKM. Deletions cut 2 bases from V and 8 bases from J, with 9 bases between. Looking up the rest from reference TRBV28 and TRBJ1-1 gives the full variable domain: DVKVTQSSRYLVKRTGEKVFLECVQDMDHENMFWYRQDPGLGLRLIYFSYDVKMKEKGDIPEGYSVSREKKERFSLILESASTNQTSMYLCASSLISGEAFFGQGTRLTVV.

This rearrangement joins TRBV4-1 to TRBJ1-1; D unclear. V was shortened by 3 bases and J by 0 bases, with 8 bases between the two germline ends. Germline-derived CDR1 and CDR2 are MGHRA and YSYEKL. The CDR3 has 14 residues. DNA for the CDR3: TGCGCCAGCAGCCACCGAGGAATGAACACTGAAGCTTTCTTT. It is translated as CASSHRGMNTEAFF.